Shown below are 9 T cell receptor beta chains from a single sample sequenced in a study of Tregs in tolerant kidney transplant recipients. Sequenced by immunoSEQ multiplex PCR; TCRdb stores in-frame clones only, minus some. The table shows around 230,000 clones, with 80% to 85% occurring only once. The specimen was CD4+ T cells from blood. The origin of the receptors is a human donor in good health.

The V call is TRBV4-1, the J call TRBJ2-7; no clear D gene. Trimming left V 1 base short and J 2 bases short, with 9 bases between. Germline V gene data show CDR1 as MGHRA and CDR2 as YSYEKL. This CDR3 is built from 14 residues. CDR3 loop: CASSQALTAYEQYF. The CDR3 DNA sequence: TGCGCCAGCAGCCAAGCCCTCACAGCCTACGAGCAGTACTTC.

This clone showed up just once. The rearrangement joins TRBV7-3 to TRBJ1-3; no firm D call. This CDR3 contains 14 residues. CDR1 and CDR2 from the germline V gene are SGHTA and FQGTGA. The germline V and J ends were trimmed by 5 bases and 3 bases, with 11 bases remaining between them. The CDR3: CASSQSGGGNTIYF. The CDR3 nucleotides are TGTGCCAGCAGCCAGTCTGGAGGTGGAAACACCATATATTTT.

The V gene is TRBV5-5, the J gene TRBJ2-7, with 7 bases fitting TRBD1. This CDR3 is 15 amino acids long. The germline gives CDR1 SGHKS, CDR2 YYEKEE (reference sequence). After removal of 4 bases from V and 1 base from J, the junction contained 8 bases not matched to a gene. DNA of the CDR3: TGTGCCAGCAGCCCTGGACAGGATTCATCCTACGAGCAGTACTTC. Protein product: CASSPGQDSSYEQYF.

This clone came up once. This chain links TRBV7-3 with TRBJ1-1, with 7 bases that match TRBD1. The CDR3 consists of 15 residues. The V segment lost 2 bases and the J segment 3 bases; nucleotides outside the gene matches: 6. Looked up from germline, CDR1 is SGHTA and CDR2 is FQGTGA. The CDR3 spells CASSLGTVGDTEAFF. The CDR3, as DNA: TGTGCCAGCAGCTTAGGGACAGTCGGGGACACTGAAGCTTTCTTT.

V usage is TRBV7-9 and J usage is TRBJ1-2; 7 nucleotides match TRBD1. The J segment lost 2 bases and the V segment lost 6 bases, leaving 6 bases of the junction unmatched. CDR1 is SEHNR and CDR2 is FQNEAQ in the germline V gene (reference sequence). The CDR3 loop spans 14 amino acids. CDR3 residues: CASSSQGGNYGYTF. The CDR3 DNA reads TGTGCCAGCAGTTCGCAGGGGGGAAACTATGGCTACACCTTC.

The V call is TRBV2, the J call TRBJ1-3, with D possibly TRBD1 on 5 matching bases. Deletions cut 9 bases from V and 0 bases from J, with 12 bases between. Germline assignment: CDR1 SNHLY and CDR2 FYNNEI. The CDR3 is made up of 14 amino acids. DNA for the CDR3: TGTGCCAGTACAGGAAGGCTCTCTGGAAACACCATATATTTT. It codes for CASTGRLSGNTIYF.

The chain joins TRBV10-3 to TRBJ2-3; 10 positions agree with TRBD1. The germline CDR1 and CDR2 sequences are ENHRY and SYGVKD. This CDR3 spans 18 amino acids. Trimming took 6 bases from V and 0 from J; bases not matched to a gene: 12. Written as DNA, the CDR3 is TGTGCCATCAGGCCCGGGACAGGGGAAGCGGGGAGCACAGATACGCAGTATTTT. Residues: CAIRPGTGEAGSTDTQYF.

This chain links TRBV7-2 with TRBJ2-7; D is perhaps TRBD1 or TRBD2 (6 bases each). Germline CDR1 SGHTA, CDR2 FQGNSA. With 4 bases removed from V and 4 bases from J, the gap between germline ends came to 17 bases. This CDR3 comprises 15 residues. The DNA of the CDR3 is TGTGCCAGCAGCTGGAAAACGGGGGCGAAGTACGAGCAGTACTTC. It translates to CASSWKTGAKYEQYF.

The J gene is TRBJ1-2, the V gene TRBV6-6; D is unresolved. Germline CDR1 is MNHNY and CDR2 is SVGAGI (reference sequence). V lost 7 bases and J lost 6, with 12 bases in between. The CDR3 is 12 residues long. The CDR3 sequence: CASNSRANGYTF. The DNA for the CDR3 is TGTGCCAGCAACAGTCGGGCCAATGGCTACACCTTC.